Listed below are T cell receptor beta chains from one sample, sequenced in a study of blood T cell repertoires in COVID-19. The method was immunoSEQ multiplex PCR; TCRdb's version includes in-frame clones alone and lacks a portion of them. The repertoire holds hundreds of thousands of clones, with about 89% as singletons. The sequenced material came from PBMCs or T cells enriched from blood (not recorded which). Every receptor here comes from a woman aged 25 to 39 who had recovered from COVID-19. The CDR3 runs from the conserved cysteine through the conserved F or W. A D gene is named only where the DNA matches it firmly. A clone size is listed for some rows: how often the clone was seen (once, few, many), or a class if it is expanded.

TRBV11-3,-,TRBD1,TRBJ1-1,CASAPGDRVAEAFF,TGTGCCAGCGCACCCGGGGACAGGGTGGCTGAAGCTTTCTTT
TRBV7-6,-,-,TRBJ2-3,CASSLGHRRDSTDTQYF,TGTGCCAGCAGCTTAGGTCACCGGCGGGATAGCACAGATACGCAGTATTTT
TRBV2,-,TRBD1,TRBJ2-2,CATRGGTGSTGELFF,TGTGCCACCCGAGGGGGGACAGGCAGCACCGGGGAGCTGTTTTTT
TRBV5-6,-,-,TRBJ1-1,CASSLGRNTEAFF,TGTGCCAGCAGCCTTGGGAGGAACACTGAAGCTTTCTTT
TRBV7-2,once,-,TRBJ1-1,CASSLDWARNTEAFF,TGTGCCAGCAGCTTAGATTGGGCCAGGAACACTGAAGCTTTCTTT
TRBV11-1,-,-,TRBJ2-7,CASSRAGSYEQYF,TGTGCCAGCAGCCGGGCAGGGTCCTACGAGCAGTACTTC
TRBV11-3,-,-,TRBJ1-1,CASSLDRGNTEAFF,TGTGCCAGCAGCTTAGACAGGGGCAACACTGAAGCTTTCTTT
TRBV29-1,-,-,TRBJ1-1,CSARTNEAFF,TGCAGCGCCCGGACAAATGAAGCTTTCTTT
TRBV25-1,-,-,TRBJ1-2,CASSEREQIGYTF,TGTGCCAGCAGTGAACGAGAACAGATTGGCTACACCTTC
TRBV6-4,-,-,TRBJ2-7,CASSVGTAGVYEQYF,TGTGCCAGCAGTGTTGGGACAGCGGGAGTGTACGAGCAGTACTTC
TRBV4-1,-,TRBD2,TRBJ2-3,CASSRGLAGGRGKRGTQYF,TGCGCCAGCAGCCGGGGACTAGCGGGAGGTAGGGGAAAGAGGGGTACGCAGTATTTT
TRBV2,-,TRBD1,TRBJ1-5,CASRDRTGGVQPQHF,TGTGCCAGCAGGGATCGGACAGGGGGCGTTCAGCCCCAGCATTTT
TRBV28,-,-,TRBJ1-1,CASTGHTVNTEAFF,TGTGCCAGCACGGGACACACTGTTAACACTGAAGCTTTCTTT
TRBV4-3,-,TRBD2,TRBJ2-1,CASSQVLAGTIYNEQFF,TGCGCCAGCAGCCAAGTCCTAGCGGGGACAATCTACAATGAGCAGTTCTTC
TRBV4-2,few,-,TRBJ2-1,CASSQDGTENNEQFF,TGTGCCAGCAGCCAAGATGGAACGGAGAACAATGAGCAGTTCTTC
TRBV6-5,once,TRBD2,TRBJ2-3,CASSFGLAGGPDTQYF,TGTGCCAGCAGTTTCGGACTAGCGGGAGGGCCAGATACGCAGTATTTT
TRBV7-2,once,TRBD1,TRBJ1-2,CASSSNRGQIYGYTF,TGTGCCAGCAGCTCTAACAGGGGGCAGATCTATGGCTACACCTTC
TRBV28,-,-,TRBJ1-2,CASSTPGSWGGYTF,TGTGCCAGCAGTACTCCGGGGTCCTGGGGTGGCTACACCTTC
TRBV11-2,once,TRBD1,TRBJ1-2,CASSTDRGPYGYTF,TGTGCCAGCAGCACCGACAGGGGACCGTATGGCTACACCTTC
TRBV4-1,-,TRBD2,TRBJ2-2,CASSQSGLANTGELFF,TGCGCCAGCAGCCAATCGGGACTAGCGAACACCGGGGAGCTGTTTTTT
TRBV11-1,-,TRBD1,TRBJ1-2,CASSTRRTGLGGYTF,TGTGCCAGCAGCACTCGAAGGACAGGGTTAGGCGGCTACACCTTC
TRBV7-2,-,-,TRBJ1-3,CASSLGPNTIYF,TGTGCCAGCAGCTTAGGTCCGAACACCATATATTTT
TRBV6-5,-,-,TRBJ1-1,CASSRGHVAEAFF,TGTGCCAGCAGTCGCGGACACGTCGCTGAAGCTTTCTTT
TRBV30,-,TRBD1,TRBJ1-5,CAWQGTGRNQPQHF,TGTGCTTGGCAAGGGACAGGCCGCAATCAGCCCCAGCATTTT
TRBV19,-,-,TRBJ1-1,CASSISGDTEAFF,TGTGCCAGTAGTATATCCGGGGACACTGAAGCTTTCTTT
TRBV4-1,-,-,TRBJ1-2,CASSQDITRESGYTF,TGCGCCAGCAGCCAAGATATTACGAGGGAAAGTGGCTACACCTTC
TRBV10-3,-,TRBD2,TRBJ2-2,CAISAGGHANTGELFF,TGTGCCATCAGTGCGGGAGGACACGCGAACACCGGGGAGCTGTTTTTT
TRBV19,-,-,TRBJ2-3,CASSISGERSDTQYF,TGTGCCAGTAGTATATCGGGGGAGAGATCAGATACGCAGTATTTT
TRBV28,-,-,TRBJ2-1,CASSWGGRGHEQFF,TGTGCCAGCAGCTGGGGCGGTCGAGGCCATGAGCAGTTCTTC
TRBV11-3,once,-,TRBJ1-1,CASSFGRSTEAFF,TGTGCCAGCAGCTTCGGTAGGAGCACTGAAGCTTTCTTT
TRBV28,-,TRBD1,TRBJ1-1,CASSLIDRGNTEAFF,TGTGCCAGCAGCCTAATCGACAGGGGGAACACTGAAGCTTTCTTT